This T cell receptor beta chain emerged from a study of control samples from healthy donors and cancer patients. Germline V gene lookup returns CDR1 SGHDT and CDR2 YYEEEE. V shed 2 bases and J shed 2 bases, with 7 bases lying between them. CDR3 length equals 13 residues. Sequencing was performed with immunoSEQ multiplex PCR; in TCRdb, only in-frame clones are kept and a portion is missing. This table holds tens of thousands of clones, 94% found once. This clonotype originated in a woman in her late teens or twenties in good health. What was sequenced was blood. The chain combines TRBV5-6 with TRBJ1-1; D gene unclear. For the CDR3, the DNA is TGTGCCAGCAGCTTTGAGGGAAACACTGAAGCTTTCTTT. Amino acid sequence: CASSFEGNTEAFF.